These T cell receptor beta chains were read from a single sample in a study of T-cell memory formation after mild COVID-19. TCRdb analysed the 5' RACE reads with MiXCR anew, one entry per CDR3 protein. Of 250,000 to 350,000 distinct CDR3 sequences detected, approximately 20% appear once; the ten largest clones hold roughly 21%. Sequenced sample: PBMCs or a T cell subset sorted from them (not recorded which). These receptor sequences come from a man aged 18 to 30 who had mild COVID-19 (a few samples of this study predate the infection). Cell type and time point are not known. CDR3s include the opening cysteine and the closing phenylalanine or tryptophan. Each record gives: CDR3 protein, CDR3 DNA, J gene, V gene, clone size, D gene. D genes are given only for firm matches. Part of the rows lack a size; the others show once, few, many or a class for expanded clones.

cdr3_aa: CASSQVGPTATLHF; cdr3_nt: TGTGCCAGCAGCCAAGTAGGTCCTACGGCTACCCTCCACTTT; j_call: TRBJ1-6; v_call: TRBV14; clone_size: few; d_call: NA
cdr3_aa: CASSQVWKLEEQFF; cdr3_nt: TGCGCCAGCAGCCAAGTCTGGAAGTTGGAGGAGCAGTTCTTC; j_call: TRBJ2-1; v_call: TRBV4-1; clone_size: NA; d_call: NA
cdr3_aa: CASGRGEGETQYF; cdr3_nt: TGTGCCAGCGGTAGGGGGGAAGGGGAGACCCAGTACTTC; j_call: TRBJ2-5; v_call: TRBV12-3/TRBV12-4; clone_size: many; d_call: NA
cdr3_aa: CSVRTGAYNEQFF; cdr3_nt: TGCAGCGTAAGGACAGGGGCCTACAATGAGCAGTTCTTC; j_call: TRBJ2-1; v_call: TRBV29-1; clone_size: few; d_call: TRBD1
cdr3_aa: CASSRQDSGVHEQFF; cdr3_nt: TGCGCCAGCAGCCGGCAGGACAGCGGGGTACATGAGCAGTTCTTC; j_call: TRBJ2-1; v_call: TRBV5-1; clone_size: NA; d_call: NA
cdr3_aa: CASNLRDGYTF; cdr3_nt: TGTGCCAGCAACCTAAGAGATGGCTACACCTTC; j_call: TRBJ1-2; v_call: TRBV28; clone_size: few; d_call: NA
cdr3_aa: CASSLDDGTLYGYTF; cdr3_nt: TGCGCCAGCAGCTTGGATGATGGGACCCTCTATGGCTACACCTTC; j_call: TRBJ1-2; v_call: TRBV5-1; clone_size: NA; d_call: NA
cdr3_aa: CASSSRPTLAGAQETQYF; cdr3_nt: TGTGCCAGCAGCTCCCGCCCGACCCTCGCGGGGGCCCAAGAGACCCAGTACTTC; j_call: TRBJ2-5; v_call: TRBV14; clone_size: NA; d_call: NA
cdr3_aa: CASSLAPDGNQPQHF; cdr3_nt: TGCGCCAGCAGCTTGGCCCCCGATGGGAATCAGCCCCAGCATTTT; j_call: TRBJ1-5; v_call: TRBV5-1; clone_size: NA; d_call: NA
cdr3_aa: CASSMGDRGHQETQYF; cdr3_nt: TGTGCCAGTAGTATGGGGGACAGGGGGCATCAGGAGACCCAGTACTTC; j_call: TRBJ2-5; v_call: TRBV19; clone_size: few; d_call: TRBD1
cdr3_aa: CSAQGPQNTEAFF; cdr3_nt: TGCAGTGCCCAGGGACCTCAGAACACTGAAGCTTTCTTT; j_call: TRBJ1-1; v_call: TRBV20-1; clone_size: NA; d_call: NA
cdr3_aa: CAISENSPLHF; cdr3_nt: TGTGCCATCAGTGAGAATTCACCCCTCCACTTT; j_call: TRBJ1-6; v_call: TRBV10-3; clone_size: few; d_call: NA
cdr3_aa: CSAVTMNTGELFF; cdr3_nt: TGCAGTGCTGTGACCATGAACACCGGGGAGCTGTTTTTT; j_call: TRBJ2-2; v_call: TRBV20-1; clone_size: NA; d_call: NA
cdr3_aa: CASSLMGGQDTQYF; cdr3_nt: TGTGCCAGCAGCTTAATGGGGGGGCAAGATACGCAGTATTTT; j_call: TRBJ2-3; v_call: TRBV7-3; clone_size: NA; d_call: NA
cdr3_aa: CASSDGRNYGYTF; cdr3_nt: TGTGCCAGCAGTGACGGCAGGAACTATGGCTACACCTTC; j_call: TRBJ1-2; v_call: TRBV2; clone_size: NA; d_call: NA
cdr3_aa: CSVGVGGSYNEQFF; cdr3_nt: TGCAGCGTTGGGGTTGGGGGATCCTACAATGAGCAGTTCTTC; j_call: TRBJ2-1; v_call: TRBV29-1; clone_size: NA; d_call: NA
cdr3_aa: CASSQPGQNSPLHF; cdr3_nt: TGCGCCAGCAGCCAACCCGGACAGAATTCACCCCTCCACTTT; j_call: TRBJ1-6; v_call: TRBV4-1; clone_size: few; d_call: NA
cdr3_aa: CASSLGLDGYTF; cdr3_nt: TGTGCCAGCAGCTTGGGACTTGATGGCTACACCTTC; j_call: TRBJ1-2; v_call: TRBV11-2; clone_size: few; d_call: NA
cdr3_aa: CASSSTFAGGYNEQFF; cdr3_nt: TGTGCCAGCAGCTCCACTTTTGCGGGGGGATACAATGAGCAGTTCTTC; j_call: TRBJ2-1; v_call: TRBV11-1; clone_size: NA; d_call: TRBD2
cdr3_aa: CSARASMGRNEQFF; cdr3_nt: TGCAGTGCTAGAGCGTCAATGGGGCGCAATGAGCAGTTCTTC; j_call: TRBJ2-1; v_call: TRBV20-1; clone_size: NA; d_call: NA
cdr3_aa: CSATGIGTGELFF; cdr3_nt: TGCAGTGCAACCGGGATCGGCACCGGGGAGCTGTTTTTT; j_call: TRBJ2-2; v_call: TRBV20-1; clone_size: NA; d_call: NA
cdr3_aa: CASSQEVLGGYTF; cdr3_nt: TGTGCCAGCAGCCAAGAGGTGTTAGGGGGCTACACCTTC; j_call: TRBJ1-2; v_call: TRBV3-1; clone_size: few; d_call: NA
cdr3_aa: CSVEAGGVETQYF; cdr3_nt: TGCAGCGTTGAAGCGGGGGGGGTGGAGACCCAGTACTTC; j_call: TRBJ2-5; v_call: TRBV29-1; clone_size: few; d_call: TRBD2
cdr3_aa: CASSGDRAQETQYF; cdr3_nt: TGTGCCAGCTCAGGGGACAGGGCCCAAGAGACCCAGTACTTC; j_call: TRBJ2-5; v_call: TRBV18; clone_size: NA; d_call: TRBD1
cdr3_aa: CASSAGTGNEQFF; cdr3_nt: TGTGCCAGCAGCGCCGGGACGGGCAATGAGCAGTTCTTC; j_call: TRBJ2-1; v_call: TRBV7-9; clone_size: many; d_call: NA
cdr3_aa: CSVRDGTNTEAFF; cdr3_nt: TGCAGCGTGAGGGACGGAACGAACACTGAAGCTTTCTTT; j_call: TRBJ1-1; v_call: TRBV29-1; clone_size: NA; d_call: NA
cdr3_aa: CASSFRRGPPYEQYF; cdr3_nt: TGTGCCAGCAGCTTCCGAAGGGGTCCTCCCTACGAGCAGTACTTC; j_call: TRBJ2-7; v_call: TRBV3-1; clone_size: NA; d_call: NA
cdr3_aa: CASSEKGTDTQYF; cdr3_nt: TGTGCCAGCAGTGAAAAGGGCACAGATACGCAGTATTTT; j_call: TRBJ2-3; v_call: TRBV6-4; clone_size: few; d_call: NA
cdr3_aa: CAITPRDRGNEQYF; cdr3_nt: TGTGCCATCACCCCCCGGGACAGGGGGAACGAGCAGTACTTC; j_call: TRBJ2-7; v_call: TRBV10-3; clone_size: few; d_call: TRBD1
cdr3_aa: CASSLVRPTEAFF; cdr3_nt: TGCGCCAGCAGCTTGGTACGGCCGACTGAAGCTTTCTTT; j_call: TRBJ1-1; v_call: TRBV5-1; clone_size: NA; d_call: NA
cdr3_aa: CASSQMGVTEQFF; cdr3_nt: TGCGCCAGCAGCCAAATGGGAGTCACCGAGCAGTTCTTC; j_call: TRBJ2-1; v_call: TRBV4-1; clone_size: NA; d_call: NA
cdr3_aa: CASSLDLDRSTDTQYF; cdr3_nt: TGTGCCAGCAGCTTAGACCTGGACAGAAGCACAGATACGCAGTATTTT; j_call: TRBJ2-3; v_call: TRBV7-9; clone_size: few; d_call: NA
cdr3_aa: CASSPGGGAEAFF; cdr3_nt: TGTGCCAGCTCACCTGGGGGCGGTGCTGAAGCTTTCTTT; j_call: TRBJ1-1; v_call: TRBV18; clone_size: few; d_call: NA
cdr3_aa: CSVETLAGVSSTDTQYF; cdr3_nt: TGCAGCGTTGAAACGCTAGCGGGGGTCTCTAGCACAGATACGCAGTATTTT; j_call: TRBJ2-3; v_call: TRBV29-1; clone_size: few; d_call: TRBD2
cdr3_aa: CASSATRGAEF; cdr3_nt: TGTGCCAGCAGCGCAACTCGGGGCGCGGAATTC; j_call: TRBJ2-7; v_call: TRBV7-9; clone_size: NA; d_call: NA
cdr3_aa: CASSSLTGGNEKLFF; cdr3_nt: TGTGCCAGCAGTTCCCTGACAGGGGGAAATGAAAAACTGTTTTTT; j_call: TRBJ1-4; v_call: TRBV28; clone_size: NA; d_call: TRBD1
cdr3_aa: CASSPRAVTGELFF; cdr3_nt: TGTGCCAGCAGCCCACGTGCCGTCACCGGGGAGCTGTTTTTT; j_call: TRBJ2-2; v_call: TRBV7-2; clone_size: NA; d_call: NA
cdr3_aa: CATSAGTATGYTF; cdr3_nt: TGTGCCACCAGCGCCGGGACAGCAACTGGCTACACCTTC; j_call: TRBJ1-2; v_call: TRBV24-1; clone_size: NA; d_call: TRBD1
cdr3_aa: CASSFRVNTEAFF; cdr3_nt: TGTGCCAGCAGCTTTCGAGTGAACACTGAAGCTTTCTTT; j_call: TRBJ1-1; v_call: TRBV5-1; clone_size: many; d_call: NA
cdr3_aa: CASSPNTAGLAKEQYF; cdr3_nt: TGTGCCAGCAGCCCAAACACCGCGGGACTAGCGAAAGAGCAGTACTTC; j_call: TRBJ2-7; v_call: TRBV11-2; clone_size: few; d_call: TRBD2
cdr3_aa: CASGRMESEAFF; cdr3_nt: TGTGCCTCTGGAAGGATGGAATCTGAAGCTTTCTTT; j_call: TRBJ1-1; v_call: TRBV30; clone_size: NA; d_call: NA
cdr3_aa: CASSLEANTNTGELFF; cdr3_nt: TGTGCCAGCAGCTTAGAAGCGAACACGAACACCGGGGAGCTGTTTTTT; j_call: TRBJ2-2; v_call: TRBV4-2; clone_size: NA; d_call: NA
cdr3_aa: CASSWQGAYNEQFF; cdr3_nt: TGTGCCAGCAGTTGGCAGGGGGCTTACAATGAGCAGTTCTTC; j_call: TRBJ2-1; v_call: TRBV27; clone_size: NA; d_call: TRBD1
cdr3_aa: CASSSSRGPQHF; cdr3_nt: TGTGCCAGCAGCTCAAGCCGGGGGCCCCAGCATTTT; j_call: TRBJ1-5; v_call: TRBV7-9; clone_size: few; d_call: NA